The source of this TCR beta chain is a study of blood T cells in healthy people across ages. About the research overall: Template switching captured about one barcoded beta molecule per two T cells.

This clonotype was counted a single time. A single base separates this from a much larger clone, so it may be a read error. Through a sample-barcoded 5' primer and a J-beta primer mix, a second PCR was run for roughly 6 to 12 cycles. TCRdb re-called the 5' RACE reads with MiXCR, one entry per CDR3 protein. This sample has approximately 780,000 distinct CDR3 sequences, with roughly 25% found just once. CDR1 SGHAT and CDR2 FQNNGV come from the germline V gene. The CDR3 runs 15 residues. This same sample was also taken into another study, of T cells of mothers and their children. As that report states: It was through the M1S primer of the second PCR that sample barcodes and 2-4 random nucleotides were added. Sequencing returned over 8 million TCR beta CDR3 reads per mother and approximately 3 million per child.

The TCR originated in a boy younger than 18 in good health. Specimen: blood. V and J are TRBV11-2 and TRBJ2-5; 8 bases map to TRBD2. For the CDR3, the DNA is TGTGTCAGCAGCGTGACGGGACTAGAAGAAGAGACCCAGTACTTC. This translates into CVSSVTGLEEETQYF.